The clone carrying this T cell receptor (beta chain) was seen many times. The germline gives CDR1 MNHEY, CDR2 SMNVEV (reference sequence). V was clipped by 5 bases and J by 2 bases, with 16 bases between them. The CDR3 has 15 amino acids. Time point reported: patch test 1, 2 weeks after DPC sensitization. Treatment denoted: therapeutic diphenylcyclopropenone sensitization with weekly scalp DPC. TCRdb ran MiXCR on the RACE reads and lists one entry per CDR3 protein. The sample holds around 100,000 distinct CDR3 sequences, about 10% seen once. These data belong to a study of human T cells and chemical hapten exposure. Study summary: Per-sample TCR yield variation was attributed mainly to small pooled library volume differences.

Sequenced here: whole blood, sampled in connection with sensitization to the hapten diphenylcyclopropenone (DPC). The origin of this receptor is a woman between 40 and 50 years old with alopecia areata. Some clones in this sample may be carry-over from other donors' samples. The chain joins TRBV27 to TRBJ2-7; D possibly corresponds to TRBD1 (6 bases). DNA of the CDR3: TGTGCCAGCAGTCCATGGGGGACAAAGACCTACGAGCAGTACTTC. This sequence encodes CASSPWGTKTYEQYF.